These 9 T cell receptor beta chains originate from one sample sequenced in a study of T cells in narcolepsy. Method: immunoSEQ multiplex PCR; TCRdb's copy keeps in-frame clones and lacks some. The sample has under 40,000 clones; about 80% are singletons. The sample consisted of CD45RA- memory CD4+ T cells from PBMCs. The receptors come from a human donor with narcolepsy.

This CDR3 reads CASSYPSRGNYGYTF. The CDR3 nucleotides are TGTGCCAGCAGTTACCCGAGCCGGGGTAACTATGGCTACACCTTC. This chain uses TRBV6-5 with TRBJ1-2, with D uncertain. The germline V and J ends were trimmed by 2 bases and 1 base, with 11 bases remaining between them. Per the germline V gene, CDR1 is MNHEY and CDR2 is SVGAGI. The CDR3 consists of 15 residues.

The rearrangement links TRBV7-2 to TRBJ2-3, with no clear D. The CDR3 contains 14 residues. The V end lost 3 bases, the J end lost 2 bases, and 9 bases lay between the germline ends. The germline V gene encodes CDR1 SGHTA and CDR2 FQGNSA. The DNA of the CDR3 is TGTGCCAGCAGCTTCGGTACCTACACAGATACGCAGTATTTT. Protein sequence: CASSFGTYTDTQYF.

The DNA for the CDR3 is TGTGCCAGCAGCCTTACCGGGACAGGGGCCTACGAGCAGTACTTC. It translates to CASSLTGTGAYEQYF. The gene calls are TRBV7-9 and TRBJ2-7; 10 bases match TRBD1. The CDR3 is made up of 15 amino acids. Looked up from germline, CDR1 is SEHNR and CDR2 is FQNEAQ (reference sequence). Trimming cost V 5 bases and J 2 bases; bases outside gene matches: 6.

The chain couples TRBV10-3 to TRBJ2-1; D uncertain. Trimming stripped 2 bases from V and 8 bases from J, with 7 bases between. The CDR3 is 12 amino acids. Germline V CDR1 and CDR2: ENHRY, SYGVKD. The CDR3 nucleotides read TGTGCCATCAGTGAGGAAGGTTATGAGCAGTTCTTC. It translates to CAISEEGYEQFF.

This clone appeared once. As DNA, the CDR3 is TGTGCCAGCGGCCAGCTTACAACTAATGAAAAACTGTTTTTT. Amino acid sequence: CASGQLTTNEKLFF. V gene TRBV6-5 combines with J gene TRBJ1-4; D uncertain. The CDR3 contains 14 residues. Trimming took off 8 bases at V and 0 bases at J, with 10 bases between the two ends. CDR1 is MNHEY, CDR2 SVGAGI, per germline.

The CDR3 sequence is CSVGVAEQFF. The CDR3 DNA is TGCAGCGTCGGGGTCGCTGAGCAGTTCTTC. The V and J genes are TRBV29-1 and TRBJ2-1, with D maybe TRBD2 (5 bases). Germline values: CDR1 SQVTM, CDR2 ANQGSEA. With 6 bases removed from V and 9 bases from J, the gap between germline ends came to 9 bases. CDR3 length: 10 amino acids.

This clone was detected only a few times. The CDR3 here is CASSEQGGGQPQHF. CDR3 nucleotides: TGTGCCAGCAGTGAACAGGGCGGGGGGCAGCCCCAGCATTTT. This chain links TRBV25-1 with TRBJ1-5; D perhaps matches TRBD1 (5 bases). The CDR3 runs to 14 residues. Germline V gene sequence: CDR1 MGHDK, CDR2 SYGVNS. V was shortened by 2 bases and J by 7 bases, with 12 bases between the two germline ends. Full variable domain (rest looked up from reference TRBV25-1 and TRBJ1-5): EADIYQTPRYLVIGTGKKITLECSQTMGHDKMYWYQQDPGMELHLIHYSYGVNSTEKGDLSSESTVSRIRTEHFPLTLESARPSHTSQYLCASSEQGGGQPQHFGDGTRLSIL.

The CDR3 bases are TGTGCCAGCAGCCACCCCCCGGCGGGGGGTGACTACGAGCAGTACTTC. Protein: CASSHPPAGGDYEQYF. The chain is built from TRBV14 and TRBJ2-7, with 8 positions matching TRBD2. There are 16 residues in the CDR3. Trimming cost V 3 bases and J 3 bases; bases outside gene matches: 10. Germline V gene data show CDR1 as SGHDN and CDR2 as FVKESK. The whole variable domain, filled in from reference TRBV14 and TRBJ2-7, reads EAGVTQFPSHSVIEKGQTVTLRCDPISGHDNLYWYRRVMGKEIKFLLHFVKESKQDESGMPNNRFLAERTGGTYSTLKVQPAELEDSGVYFCASSHPPAGGDYEQYFGPGTRLTVT.

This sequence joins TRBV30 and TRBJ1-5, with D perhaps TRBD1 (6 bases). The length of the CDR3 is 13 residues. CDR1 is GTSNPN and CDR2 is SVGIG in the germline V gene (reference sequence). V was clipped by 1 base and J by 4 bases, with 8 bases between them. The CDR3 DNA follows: TGTGCCTGGAGTGGACAGGATAATCAGCCCCAGCATTTT. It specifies CAWSGQDNQPQHF. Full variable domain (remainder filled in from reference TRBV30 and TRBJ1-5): SQTIHQWPATLVQPVGSPLSLECTVEGTSNPNLYWYRQAAGRGLQLLFYSVGIGQISSEVPQNLSASRPQDRQFILSSKKLLLSDSGFYLCAWSGQDNQPQHFGDGTRLSIL.